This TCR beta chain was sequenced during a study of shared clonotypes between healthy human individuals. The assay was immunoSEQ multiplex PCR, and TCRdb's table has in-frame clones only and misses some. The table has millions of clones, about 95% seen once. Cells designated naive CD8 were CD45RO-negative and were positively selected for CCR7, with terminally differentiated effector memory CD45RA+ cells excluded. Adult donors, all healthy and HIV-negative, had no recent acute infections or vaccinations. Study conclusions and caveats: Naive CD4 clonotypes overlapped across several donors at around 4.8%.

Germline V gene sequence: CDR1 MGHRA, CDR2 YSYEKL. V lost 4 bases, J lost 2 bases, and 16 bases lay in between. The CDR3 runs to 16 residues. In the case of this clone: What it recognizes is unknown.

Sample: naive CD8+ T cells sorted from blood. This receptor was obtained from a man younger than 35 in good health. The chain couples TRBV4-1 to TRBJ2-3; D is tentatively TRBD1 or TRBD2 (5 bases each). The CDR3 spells CASSPRGLLDTDTQYF. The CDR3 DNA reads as TGCGCCAGCAGCCCCCGGGGCCTATTAGACACAGATACGCAGTATTTT.